The rows below give T cell receptor beta chains drawn from one sample of a study of blood T cell repertoires in COVID-19. The repertoire was sequenced with immunoSEQ multiplex PCR; TCRdb's copy has only in-frame clones and lacks some. Here the sample spans about 170,000 clones, about four fifths being singletons. Input material: peripheral blood. The receptors derive from a woman older than 75 with COVID-19, enrolled during active disease. Each CDR3 is given with its conserved first and last residue. Each record gives: CDR3 length, clone size, V gene, J gene, D gene, CDR3 protein, CDR3 DNA. A D gene is named only where the DNA matches it firmly. Not every row has a clone size; where given, it reads once, few, many or a size class.

>16|.|TRBV27|TRBJ2-1|.
CASSLPPWTGLEVQFF
TGTGCCAGCAGTTTACCCCCATGGACCGGACTGGAGGTGCAGTTCTTC
>14|.|TRBV9|TRBJ2-5|TRBD1
CASSVGRGRETQYF
TGTGCCAGCAGCGTAGGTAGGGGGCGAGAGACCCAGTACTTC
>12|.|TRBV19|TRBJ2-7|TRBD2
CASSMRGYEQYF
TGTGCCAGTAGTATGCGGGGGTACGAGCAGTACTTC
>14|.|TRBV18|TRBJ1-1|.
CASSRLTGITEAFF
TGTGCCAGCTCTCGCCTGACAGGCATCACTGAAGCTTTCTTT
>14|.|TRBV15|TRBJ2-7|.
CATSRDLRGPGQYF
TGTGCCACCAGCAGAGATTTGCGGGGGCCGGGGCAGTACTTC
>16|.|TRBV27|TRBJ2-7|TRBD1
CASSPYRGPNPDEQYF
TGTGCCAGCAGTCCATACAGGGGTCCTAATCCCGACGAGCAGTACTTC
>13|.|TRBV19|TRBJ2-5|.
CASSTTGGETQYF
TGTGCCAGTAGTACGACTGGGGGGGAGACCCAGTACTTC
>14|.|TRBV5-1|TRBJ1-4|.
CASSLVAGSEELFF
TGCGCCAGCAGCTTGGTGGCGGGGAGTGAGGAACTGTTTTTT
>14|.|TRBV4-2|TRBJ2-7|.
CASSPRQAYYEQYF
TGTGCCAGCAGCCCCAGGCAGGCCTACTACGAGCAGTACTTC
>16|.|TRBV19|TRBJ2-3|TRBD1
CASTPWGTGDTDTQYF
TGTGCCAGTACCCCGTGGGGGACAGGGGACACAGATACGCAGTATTTT
>14|.|TRBV5-1|TRBJ2-3|.
CASSLDGSTDTQYF
TGCGCCAGCAGCTTGGACGGGAGCACAGATACGCAGTATTTT
>13|.|TRBV7-3|TRBJ2-5|.
CASSKGAQETQYF
TGTGCCAGCAGCAAAGGGGCCCAAGAGACCCAGTACTTC
>19|.|TRBV4-1|TRBJ2-1|.
CASSQDRGMEGVAGNEQFF
TGCGCCAGCAGCCAAGATCGGGGGATGGAGGGAGTGGCCGGGAATGAGCAGTTCTTC
>14|.|TRBV30|TRBJ2-5|TRBD2
CAWSVGGVGETQYF
TGTGCCTGGAGTGTTGGGGGGGTAGGGGAGACCCAGTACTTC
>14|.|TRBV7-2|TRBJ1-1|TRBD1
CASSLQGVGTEAFF
TGTGCCAGCAGCTTACAGGGGGTTGGCACTGAAGCTTTCTTT
>13|.|TRBV6-2/TRBV6-3|TRBJ2-5|.
CASSVAGWETQYF
TGTGCCAGCAGTGTGGCGGGATGGGAGACCCAGTACTTC
>15|.|TRBV3-1/TRBV3-2|TRBJ2-3|TRBD2
CASSRPRGGTDTQYF
TGTGCCAGCAGCCGCCCTCGGGGAGGGACAGATACGCAGTATTTT
>14|.|TRBV5-6|TRBJ2-7|.
CASSLEGGIYEQYF
TGTGCCAGCAGCTTGGAGGGAGGTATCTACGAGCAGTACTTC
>16|.|TRBV11-3|TRBJ2-1|.
CASSLTGTYGYNEQFF
TGTGCCAGCAGCTTGACAGGGACTTATGGCTACAATGAGCAGTTCTTC
>16|few|TRBV4-1|TRBJ1-5|TRBD1
CASSQADRGGNQPQHF
TGCGCCAGCAGCCAAGCCGACAGGGGAGGCAATCAGCCCCAGCATTTT
>15|.|TRBV28|TRBJ1-2|.
CASSLLGRVGEGYTF
TGTGCCAGCAGTTTGCTCGGACGGGTCGGGGAAGGCTACACCTTC
>16|.|TRBV11-2|TRBJ1-2|.
CASSPQGPYSNYGYTF
TGTGCCAGCAGCCCCCAGGGTCCGTATTCTAACTATGGCTACACCTTC
>13|.|TRBV30|TRBJ1-1|.
CAWSDSQGTEAFF
TGTGCCTGGAGTGATAGCCAGGGCACTGAAGCTTTCTTT
>12|.|TRBV10-3|TRBJ1-2|.
CAISESASGYTF
TGTGCCATCAGTGAGTCGGCAAGTGGCTACACCTTC
>15|.|TRBV27|TRBJ2-5|.
CASSLFARGRETQYF
TGTGCCAGCAGTTTATTTGCCAGGGGTCGAGAGACCCAGTACTTC
>13|.|TRBV12-3/TRBV12-4|TRBJ1-4|.
CASSLLGGEKLFF
TGTGCCAGCAGTTTACTGGGAGGCGAAAAACTGTTTTTT
>15|.|TRBV5-6|TRBJ1-3|.
CASSPSMAGGNTIYF
TGTGCCAGCAGCCCCTCGATGGCGGGAGGAAACACCATATATTTT